This record looks at one T cell receptor beta chain sequence and its context. It has no known antigen specificity. The sample holds no much larger clone one base away, and base qualities are not on file. This entry comes from a study of cytomegalovirus exposure and HLA in healthy donors (dated by TCRdb to about 2017). For context, the study as a whole: An earlier analysis of some 620 of the donors reported 250 to 300 Gb of sequence data and some 110 million unique TCR beta sequences obtained from about 170 million T cells. In a later analysis, previously published TCR beta repertoires from about 640 donors were re-analyzed and high-resolution HLA genotyping was added so that TCR occurrence patterns could be studied. Along with the roughly 610-subject first cohort, a separate validation cohort of over a hundred different subjects was used. Of the roughly 400 genotyped donors, 65% to 90% were placed in the genetic ancestry cluster associated with self-reported Caucasian donors. On average, 235,054 unique TCR beta nucleotide sequences were sequenced per donor among 398 genotyped donors of the cohort, with approximately 18% of those sequences being non-productive. Roughly five DR-DQ haplotypes were handled as single units for association and clustering, since linkage in the cohort was strong. Approximately 300 gigabases of sequencing data and 70 million to 100 million unique TCR sequences were included in an early release covering roughly 600 HLA-typed donors. The study used immunosequencing to profile the T cell repertoires of approximately 690 subjects and linked those repertoires to cytomegalovirus serostatus. All discovery cohort repertoires had been generated on a single sequencing platform. Alongside the repertoire data, information on donor age, sex, ethnicity and CMV serostatus was compiled. A later genetic analysis used genome-wide SNP genotypes for about 60% of the roughly 670 donors, treating that subset as a discovery cohort. An earlier analysis of 500 to 650 of the donors applied high-throughput TCR beta sequencing to assess whether each TCR beta V gene segment acted as functional or pseudogenic. The aim of the study was to test whether cataloging public T cell receptors could identify signatures of past pathogen exposure. Both class I and class II loci were covered by HLA typing, at four-digit resolution. The later analysis used no new phenotypic data to find candidate immune exposures, relying instead on TCR beta sequences and their occurrence across donors. The number of donors typed differed by locus, with 629-630 for A, B, C, DRB1 and DQB1, over 500 for DQA1, 600 to 610 for DPA1, and approximately 470 for DPB1. To predict cytomegalovirus infection status, the study brought together high-throughput TCR immunosequencing, statistical association of individual TCRs with disease status, and machine learning. Summary of the overall study and its limitations: In a later analysis, 15,000 to 20,000 TCR beta sequences were associated with specific HLA alleles at a false discovery rate of 0.05. In the study, about 150 TCR beta chains were listed as associated with cytomegalovirus. The sequencing pipeline was judged likely to have produced a cluster of highly shared sequence variants as a technical artifact. A few of the identified cytomegalovirus-associated TCR beta chains were confirmed in vitro to be specific for cytomegalovirus antigens. The classifier was reported to diagnose cytomegalovirus status with high specificity and sensitivity in both the original and validation cohorts. Immune exposure information for the cohort was limited to CMV serostatus. Only TCR beta chains were sequenced in this cohort, and the absence of alpha or paired-chain data limited detectable features. Strong co-occurrence of HLA alleles, especially DR and DQ, made assigning TCR associations to individual alleles difficult. Most CMV-associated TCR beta chains appeared to be HLA-restricted in a later analysis, and the HLA associations seemed to be driven largely by CMV exposure. Because counts were too low, about 18 rarely observed V segments, including chromosome 9 orphons, were excluded from the earlier analysis of 587 of the donors. Correlated functional status among segregating V segments might reflect linkage disequilibrium, but an unknown experimental factor could not be ruled out. Compared with equally common non-associated chains, HLA-associated TCR beta chains in a later analysis were more clonally expanded and had lower generation probabilities. Compared with the roughly 710-donor mean, donors in an Asian-associated ancestry cluster had fewer N-insertions in productive TCRs, according to a later genetic analysis. Because HLA typing was unavailable for some donors at each locus, only the typed subset was used in association tests. In an earlier analysis of around 600 of the donors, most TCR beta V segments were observed in productive rearrangements about 87% or about 30% of the time, broadly matching IMGT annotations. Some IMGT-functional V segments, including TRBV6-2 and TRBV6-3, could not be told apart with the 87-base-pair reads, so those segments were excluded. The authors suggested that the approach could potentially be generalized to other disease states and immunological phenotypes. An association between a missense DCLRE1C variant and V-gene and J-gene trimming of TCR beta chains was found in a later genetic analysis and replicated in an independent cohort. In a later analysis, TCR association rates were found to vary across HLA loci, with the most associated TCRs seen for DRB1 alleles and the fewest for HLA-C alleles. A further reported finding was that TCR beta sequences accurately predicted the HLA-A and HLA-B alleles for most subjects in the first cohort. The presence/absence analyses assumed that sequencing depth was roughly uniform across donors, and that assumption may not be true. Most TCR sequences were observed very rarely across donors, whereas some public TCRs were present in many individuals. Several of the top co-occurrence clusters appeared to be linked to parvovirus B19, influenza, CMV and Epstein-Barr virus, according to a later analysis.

Libraries were prepared through the immunoSEQ multiplex PCR assay. The multiplex PCR relied on a mix of 60 forward primers for TCR Vbeta segments and 13 reverse primers for TCR Jbeta segments. The CDR3 region of rearranged TCR beta genes was amplified from genomic DNA by a multiplex PCR assay. Amplified TCR beta libraries were sequenced as 87-base-pair reads on the Illumina HiSeq System. As for the authors' bioinformatics: A later analysis counted approximately 76 million unique TCR beta chains across the roughly 700 repertoires, and approximately 11 million of these chains were shared by at least two donors. To remove PCR and sequencing errors, raw reads were error-corrected and collapsed into unique sequences using a nearest-neighbor algorithm that merged closely related sequences. CDR3 sequences were aligned to IMGT reference sequences to assign V, D and J gene segments. Each retained sequence needed at least a six-nucleotide match to both a V gene segment and a J gene segment. Rearrangements were classified as productive when the CDR3 lacked stop codons and remained in frame with V and J, and all other rearrangements were classified as non-productive. CDR3 was defined by IMGT convention, running from the second conserved V-encoded cysteine to the conserved J-encoded phenylalanine. The earlier analysis of some 540 of the donors excluded any sequence lacking an unambiguous match to a single V gene segment. An earlier analysis of approximately 590 of the donors called V segments functional above 56.7% productive rearrangements and segregating when the between-donor standard deviation exceeded 5%. A statistical classification framework was built for diagnosing cytomegalovirus status from the catalog of TCR beta chain sequences. A later analysis assigned V and J genes by comparing TCR nucleotide sequences with IMGT/GENE-DB human TR gene sequences. Using the TCRdist pipeline, a later analysis assigned CDR3 sequences along with most-parsimonious VDJ recombination scenarios. A later analysis defined each TCR beta chain by its CDR3 amino acid sequence plus V-gene family, and excluded reads lacking a unique V-gene family. A later analysis removed 500 to 600 highly shared, low-generation-probability nucleotide sequences to deal with suspected cross-contamination and a sequencing artifact. In a later analysis, a clonal expansion index for each public chain was calculated from normalized within-repertoire ranks of inferred template counts. Generation probabilities in a later analysis came from a VDJ recombination model fitted to out-of-frame rearrangements, and those results were checked against IGoR. A later analysis scored TCR-TCR, TCR-HLA and TCR-CMV co-occurrence with hypergeometric tests, applying a repertoire-size bias correction to TCR pairs. A later analysis estimated false discovery rates by permuting HLA or CMV assignments 20 times. A later analysis grouped co-occurring TCRs with DBSCAN, adding TCRdist sequence similarity when clustering within HLA-allele-positive subsets. For co-occurrence clustering, repertoires with fewer than 30,000 or more than 120,000 public chains were excluded, along with a handful of repertoires with anomalous nucleotide sharing. The immuneACCESS repertoire file appears here via TCRdb, limited to in-frame rearrangements. These files lack a portion of the clones; in checked studies, under half of the deficit traces to unresolved V genes, and the cause of the others is not known. V, J and clone size derive from that table, while D and trimming were established from the DNA sequence. A total of about 210,000 clones appear in this sample, 60% to 80% of them only once. The top ten constitute around 1.9% of the sample.

From its cysteine to its phenylalanine, the CDR3 spans 17 amino acids. Left in the record is the CDR3 DNA by itself, 51 bases read in frame from the first base. The cohort consisted of 650 to 700 healthy bone marrow donors. At the time of sampling, every cohort member was nominally healthy, though immune exposures that went unrecorded were likely present. The donor was CMV seronegative and was included in the group of 352 seronegative cohort members. A peripheral blood sample was provided by each donor, and peripheral blood mononuclear cells were used for TCR beta sequencing. Genomic DNA extraction from the blood cell samples was performed with the Qiagen DNeasy Blood Extraction Kit.

Recombination linked TRBV21-1 to TRBJ2-2; the D call of TRBD2 is as the table states it, not checked on the DNA. TRBV21-1 is given as a pseudogene. Sequencing input: PBMCs. This receptor was taken from a male donor in good health and CMV-seronegative. The CDR3 reads CASSGASGGQNTGELFF. The sequenced DNA is TGTGCCAGCAGCGGAGCTAGCGGGGGCCAGAACACCGGGGAGCTGTTTTTT.